This passage covers 13 T cell receptor beta chains from one sample sequenced in a study of T cell responses to AZD1222 COVID-19 vaccine. The method was immunoSEQ multiplex PCR; TCRdb's version includes in-frame clones alone and lacks a portion of them. The sample has around 140,000 clones; 92% are singletons. The specimen comprised peripheral blood, sampled 28 days after the second AZD1222 dose. All receptors come from an adult who received the AZD1222 COVID-19 vaccine.

This clone has just one count. The chain links TRBV28 to TRBJ1-5, with 10 bases aligning to TRBD1. Germline loops: CDR1 MDHEN, CDR2 SYDVKM. This CDR3 spans 15 amino acids. J was trimmed by 7 bases and V by 4 bases; bases with no gene match: 7. Here the CDR3 reads CASSSLGQGRQPQHF. CDR3 bases: TGTGCCAGCAGTTCCTTGGGACAGGGGCGGCAGCCCCAGCATTTT.

The chain couples TRBV4-3 to TRBJ1-1; no reliable D call. The germline gives CDR1 LGHNA, CDR2 YSLEER. CDR3 length: 14 residues. V gave up 4 bases and J gave up 6 bases, with 15 bases separating them. CDR3 DNA sequence: TGCGCCAGCAGCCGGGGTGCGGGTTTGGCTGAAGCTTTCTTT. Amino acids: CASSRGAGLAEAFF.

The J gene is TRBJ1-4, the V gene TRBV6-5, with D hard to call. CDR1 is MNHEY and CDR2 is SVGAGI in the germline V gene. This CDR3 comprises 14 residues. Trimming took off 8 bases at V and 0 bases at J, with 10 bases between the two ends. The CDR3: CASARTATNEKLFF. As DNA, the CDR3 is TGTGCCAGCGCAAGGACCGCAACTAATGAAAAACTGTTTTTT.

V is TRBV7-3 and J is TRBJ2-3; 14 positions match TRBD2. In germline, CDR1 is SGHTA, CDR2 FQGTGA. The CDR3 covers 15 residues. J was trimmed by 6 bases and V by 6 bases; bases with no gene match: 5. This CDR3 is CASRSTSGGADTQYF. The CDR3 bases are TGTGCCAGCAGGTCGACTAGCGGGGGGGCGGATACGCAGTATTTT.

CDR3: CASSFSGGHSYNEQFF. The CDR3 DNA is TGTGCCAGCAGTTTCAGCGGGGGGCACTCCTACAATGAGCAGTTCTTC. The chain links TRBV11-2 to TRBJ2-1; 9 positions agree with TRBD2. V gave up 6 bases and J gave up 0 bases; unmatched junction bases: 6. The CDR3 consists of 16 residues. CDR1 SGHAT and CDR2 FQNNGV come from the germline V gene.

The V call is TRBV5-6, the J call TRBJ2-5; D not resolved. Trimming left V 3 bases short and J 7 bases short, with 7 bases between. The V gene's germline CDR1 is SGHDT and CDR2 YYEEEE. The CDR3 totals 11 residues. CDR3 region: CASSSVGTQYF. For the CDR3, the DNA is TGTGCCAGCAGCTCGGTCGGGACCCAGTACTTC.

The rearrangement uses TRBV4-2 and TRBJ2-1, with TRBD2 identical over 8 bases. The CDR3 totals 17 residues. V trimming: 0 bases; J trimming: 10 bases; junction bases outside the gene matches: 14. Germline CDR1 reads LGHNA; CDR2 reads YNFKEQ. CDR3: CASSQDRGLALAGEQFF. The CDR3 region has the DNA TGTGCCAGCAGCCAAGATCGGGGGTTGGCCCTAGCGGGCGAGCAGTTCTTC.

The gene calls are TRBV19 and TRBJ1-1; D is undetermined. V gave up 4 bases and J gave up 0 bases, with 9 bases separating them. Germline values: CDR1 LNHDA, CDR2 SQIVND (reference sequence). The CDR3 totals 14 residues. CDR3 bases: TGTGCCAGTAGTAACGAGAGACTGAACACTGAAGCTTTCTTT. It encodes CASSNERLNTEAFF.

V is TRBV5-1 and J is TRBJ1-1; perhaps TRBD1 as D (6 bases). This CDR3 region has 17 residues. Germline V CDR1 and CDR2: SGHRS, YFSETQ. Trimming stripped 4 bases from V and 3 bases from J, with 22 bases between. The CDR3 is CASSDSRALGAYTEAFF. CDR3 nucleotide sequence: TGCGCCAGCAGCGACAGCAGGGCCTTGGGGGCATACACTGAAGCTTTCTTT.

Only one count was recorded for this clone. The genes are TRBV5-8 and TRBJ2-7; D uncertain. Germline loops: CDR1 SGHTS, CDR2 YDEGEE. The CDR3 sequence is 11 residues long. V lost 4 bases and J 4 bases, leaving 6 bases between the germline ends. CDR3 amino acids: CASSPLYEQYF. In DNA, the CDR3 is TGTGCCAGCAGCCCGTTGTACGAGCAGTACTTC.

V is TRBV27 and J is TRBJ2-3, with D hard to call. CDR1 and CDR2 (germline): MNHEY, SMNVEV (reference sequence). CDR3 size: 14 residues. Trimming left V 3 bases short and J 3 bases short, with 10 bases between. CDR3 amino acids: CASSLAIFTDTQYF. CDR3 sequence (DNA): TGTGCCAGCAGTTTGGCGATCTTTACAGATACGCAGTATTTT.

V usage is TRBV3-1 (or the pseudogene TRBV3-2) and J usage is TRBJ2-3, with TRBD1 as a possible D gene (6 bases). The germline V and J ends were trimmed by 10 bases and 5 bases, with 28 bases remaining between them. Looked up from germline, CDR1 is LGHDT and CDR2 is YNNKEL (reference sequence). The CDR3 consists of 17 residues. The CDR3 sequence is CANRGGHSPRLRDTQYF. The DNA for the CDR3 is TGTGCCAACAGAGGGGGACACTCGCCTCGTTTACGAGATACGCAGTATTTT.

The chain couples TRBV19 to TRBJ1-2; the match to TRBD1 covers 7 bases. Germline lookup yields CDR1 LNHDA and CDR2 SQIVND (reference sequence). Trimming removed 4 bases from V and 1 base from J; junction bases left unmatched: 9. The CDR3 has 16 amino acids. The CDR3, as DNA: TGTGCCAGTAGTAACTACGCCGACAGGGATAACTATGGCTACACCTTC. It codes for CASSNYADRDNYGYTF.